This T cell receptor (beta chain) appears in the sequencing data of a study of identical twins (dated by TCRdb to 2015 to 2016). Background on the whole study: To test whether fetal clonotypes persist, this study deep-sequenced TCR alpha and beta repertoires from monozygotic twins, from unrelated adults of various ages, and from cord blood. Replicate twin experiments were performed at different times using different library preparation protocols to rule out contamination.

Every donor was a healthy Caucasian. The twin cohort consisted of three pairs of female monozygotic twins, all aged about 18 to 30 years. Peripheral blood mononuclear cells were used as the source from which RNA for TCR libraries was isolated. The CDR1 and CDR2 encoded by the germline V gene are SGHNT and YENEEA. The V and J ends are trimmed by 5 bases and 2 bases, leaving 17 bases between them. There are 16 amino acids in the CDR3, from cysteine to phenylalanine inclusive. CDR3 DNA is the only sequence kept; it has 48 bases, read in frame from the first base. Note on this clonotype: Its antigen is not yet known. There are no base qualities to consult, and no much larger clone falls within one base.

The library relied on 5' RACE. TCRdb names Illumina HiSeq 2000 as the instrument used. Template switching added a universal primer binding site, and the final cDNA carried a unique molecular identifier that allowed TCR cDNA molecules to be counted accurately. First-strand cDNA for TCR alpha and beta chains was synthesized from specific primers in the conserved constant-segment region. To control for contamination, every cDNA library carried two barcodes: a SMART-Mk sample barcode plus Illumina barcodes. TruSeq adapter sequences along with Illumina sample barcodes were introduced in two successive PCR steps. TCR alpha and beta cDNA libraries were sequenced on the Illumina HiSeq platform with custom primers. Concerning the study's data processing: MiGEC was used to process raw reads and extract unique molecular identifiers, and MiXCR was used to find CDR3 positions. For each individual, recombination models were inferred using an EM algorithm with the repgenHMM and IGoR tools. The analysis of shared clonotypes was done with the tcR package in R, with sharing normalized by the product of cloneset sizes. Out-of-frame nonproductive sequences were analyzed to study raw recombination free of thymic and clonal selection effects. TCRdb redid the processing of the public reads, applying fastp at Q25 and MiXCR, and retained in-frame beta chains. Records with the same CDR3 protein are collapsed into one entry carrying the most frequent genes and DNA. The authors' filters were not applied to this entry. Here the sample has more than 600,000 distinct CDR3 sequences; 15% to 20% occur a single time. 10% to 15% of the sample belongs to the ten largest clones.

What the research found in general, with its limitations: Excess twin sharing in beta out-of-frame sequences was weaker because fewer shared sequences lowered the signal-to-noise ratio. Because the same donors could not be followed over many years, the conclusions relied on cross-sectional statistical analysis. Zero-insertion analyses could be partly confounded by invariant T cells such as MAIT and iNKT, although diverse VJ usage argued against such confounding for most clonotypes. Compared with coincidental sharing between unrelated individuals, an excess of low generation-probability sequences was observed among out-of-frame TCR alpha sequences shared between twins. Fewer insertions were carried by abundant cord blood beta clonotypes, a similar but weaker trend appeared in young adult naive repertoires, and no such trend appeared in memory repertoires. In monozygotic twins, recombination models systematically underestimated out-of-frame TCR alpha sharing, but the models matched the sharing seen between unrelated individuals.

The same data also contributed to another study, on T cells expressing NK-cell markers. The second study, in turn, reports: Three sorted T-cell subsets (CD3+CD56+NKG2C+, CD3+CD56+NKG2C- and CD3+CD56-NKG2C+) from under 10 donors had their TCR beta-chain repertoires profiled. Among the eight sequenced donors, seven were HCMV-seropositive and one was HCMV-seronegative. To restrict sorting to alphabetaTCR-expressing T cells, an anti-gammadeltaTCR antibody was added in several experiments. In several donors, the dominant CD3+CD56+NKG2C+ clonotypes were found to rank among the top 10 CD8+ clonotypes and to make up roughly 1.0-7.0% of CD8+ T cells. Those dominant clonotypes were again the most abundant among CD3+CD56-NKG2C+ cells in four donors, at 28.3-60.1%. Whether the expanded NKG2C-expressing T cell clones were specific for HCMV antigens was left unclear. The study sequenced eight donors, all healthy volunteers chosen at random: three men and five women. A commercial ELISA kit detecting HCMV-specific IgG in serum was used to determine HCMV serostatus. For several donors, bulk peripheral blood T-cell repertoires were also sequenced from unsorted PBMC. MIGEC handled demultiplexing of the reads and grouping by UMI, while MiTCR was used to assemble and quantify clonotypes. Only TCR cDNA sequences supported by at least two reads were kept to exclude erroneous sequences. The tcR package was used for downstream repertoire analysis, with clonotypes matched between fractions based on CDR3 nucleotide sequence plus V segment. VDJmatch was used to annotate antigen specificity against VDJdb, with one amino acid substitution in CDR3 allowed.

The specimen sequenced was PBMCs. This TCR was recovered from a woman aged 18-29 years in good health. The V gene is TRBV11-3 and the J gene is TRBJ2-3, with an unclear D gene assignment. The CDR3: CASSPRAVTSTDTQYF. At the DNA level, the sequence is TGTGCCAGCAGCCCCCGCGCGGTTACGTCCACAGATACGCAGTATTTT.